The 23 T cell receptor beta chains below come from one sample, sequenced in a study of beta chain features in type 1 diabetes. Of the isolated RNA, all was reverse transcribed, and so the sequenced material was expressed TCRB transcripts. Assay used: immunoSEQ multiplex PCR; TCRdb lists only in-frame clones, some missing. The sample lists around 400,000 clones, 10% to 15% occurring once. The material sequenced was naive CD4+ T cells from blood. These receptors came from a man aged 18 to 29 in good health.

This clone has just a few counts. V gene TRBV4-2 combines with J gene TRBJ2-2, with TRBD2 matching over 9 bases. J was trimmed by 4 bases and V by 4 bases; bases with no gene match: 10. This CDR3 region has 17 residues. Germline loops: CDR1 LGHNA, CDR2 YNFKEQ. The CDR3 is CASSRGVAGVGTGELFF. The DNA of the CDR3 is TGTGCCAGCAGCCGAGGGGTAGCGGGAGTGGGCACCGGGGAGCTGTTTTTT.

V gene TRBV30 combines with J gene TRBJ1-1; 8 bases fit TRBD1. The CDR3 runs to 15 residues. The V and J ends lost 0 bases and 5 bases, in that order; junction bases with no gene match: 8. CDR1 is GTSNPN and CDR2 is SVGIG in the germline V gene (reference sequence). The chain's CDR3 is CAWSVPDRGNTEAFF. The CDR3 region has the DNA TGTGCCTGGAGTGTACCCGACAGGGGAAATACTGAAGCTTTCTTT.

The gene calls are TRBV5-1 and TRBJ1-2; tentatively, D is TRBD1 (6 bases). CDR1 and CDR2 (germline): SGHRS, YFSETQ. The CDR3 is 13 residues long. Trimming took 4 bases from V and 7 from J, leaving 14 bases between them. In nucleotides, the CDR3 is TGCGCCAGCAGCCCGGACAGTCAGCTTGGCTACACCTTC. Translated, it gives CASSPDSQLGYTF.

This clone was counted only a few times. The chain recombines TRBV28 with TRBJ2-1; TRBD2 matches at 12 bases. This CDR3 comprises 16 residues. The germline gives CDR1 MDHEN, CDR2 SYDVKM. Trimming removed 5 bases from V and 0 bases from J; junction bases left unmatched: 2. The CDR3 DNA reads as TGTGCCAGCAGTCTGGGACTAGCGGGCTCCTACAATGAGCAGTTCTTC. It translates to CASSLGLAGSYNEQFF.

This clone was detected only a few times. The CDR3 is CASSPPGRYPYNEQFF. DNA for the CDR3: TGTGCCAGCTCTCCTCCGGGTCGGTACCCCTACAATGAGCAGTTCTTC. This chain connects TRBV18 to TRBJ2-1; D uncertain. Trimming removed 6 bases at V and 2 bases at J, with 17 bases between. This CDR3 region has 16 residues. Germline V gene data show CDR1 as KGHSH and CDR2 as LQKENI.

This clone came up a few times. This chain joins TRBV28 and TRBJ2-7; weak D call: TRBD2 (5 bases). The V end lost 3 bases, the J end lost 6 bases, and 9 bases lay between the germline ends. Germline loops: CDR1 MDHEN, CDR2 SYDVKM. This CDR3 is built from 12 residues. The CDR3 nucleotides are TGTGCCAGCAGTTTCCCTACTAGCGAGCAGTACTTC. Protein sequence: CASSFPTSEQYF. The variable domain in full, with the rest retrieved from reference TRBV28 and TRBJ2-7, is DVKVTQSSRYLVKRTGEKVFLECVQDMDHENMFWYRQDPGLGLRLIYFSYDVKMKEKGDIPEGYSVSREKKERFSLILESASTNQTSMYLCASSFPTSEQYFGPGTRLTVT.

The chain uses TRBV7-9 and TRBJ2-1; 11 bases line up with TRBD2. J was trimmed by 0 bases and V by 6 bases; bases with no gene match: 4. The CDR3 is made up of 16 amino acids. CDR1 SEHNR and CDR2 FQNEAQ come from the germline V gene (reference sequence). The CDR3 region has the DNA TGTGCCAGCAGATCCGGACTAGCGGGCTCCTACAATGAGCAGTTCTTC. This translates into CASRSGLAGSYNEQFF.

This clone has just a few counts. V and J are TRBV7-2 and TRBJ2-7; 9 nucleotides align to TRBD1. This CDR3 spans 14 amino acids. Germline CDR1 and CDR2: SGHTA and FQGNSA. V trimming: 6 bases; J trimming: 2 bases; junction bases outside the gene matches: 5. The CDR3: CASRRGQGTYEQYF. The CDR3 bases are TGTGCCAGCAGACGAGGACAGGGGACCTACGAGCAGTACTTC.

The table lists this clone with a few counts. The rearrangement uses TRBV25-1 and TRBJ2-6; no reliable D call. Germline CDR1 reads MGHDK; CDR2 reads SYGVNS. CDR3 length equals 15 residues. Trimming removed 8 bases from V and 0 bases from J, with 11 bases in between. CDR3 sequence: CASRKTRSGANVLTF. The CDR3 DNA follows: TGTGCCAGCCGAAAAACACGCTCTGGGGCCAACGTCCTGACTTTC.

J is TRBJ2-7 and V is TRBV5-4; TRBD2 aligns across 8 bases. Trimming at V came to 5 bases and at J to 0 bases, leaving 7 bases not matched to a gene. The CDR3 totals 15 residues. Per the germline V gene, CDR1 is SGHNT and CDR2 is YYREEE (reference sequence). CDR3 bases: TGTGCCAGCAGTCTAACTAGCGGACTCTCCTACGAGCAGTACTTC. Amino acids: CASSLTSGLSYEQYF.

A few counts support this clone. V and J are TRBV6-5 and TRBJ2-5; D is uncertain. Germline V CDR1 and CDR2: MNHEY, SVGAGI. CDR3 length equals 13 residues. Trimming cost V 7 bases and J 5 bases, with 14 bases left between them. CDR3 nucleotide sequence: TGTGCCAGCACTCAACACGCTAGGGAGACCCAGTACTTC. Amino acids: CASTQHARETQYF.

A few counts support this clone. The chain combines TRBV7-2 with TRBJ2-5, with 9 bases aligning to TRBD2. The CDR3 is 16 amino acids. CDR1 and CDR2 from the germline V gene are SGHTA and FQGNSA. Trimming at V came to 5 bases and at J to 5 bases, leaving 12 bases not matched to a gene. CDR3 amino acids: CASSRWPQRGEETQYF. CDR3 in DNA: TGTGCCAGCAGCCGGTGGCCTCAGCGGGGGGAGGAGACCCAGTACTTC.

This clone was recorded a few times. This CDR3 reads CASSLTRGGSNEQFF. Written as DNA, the CDR3 is TGTGCCAGCAGTTTAACTCGCGGGGGGAGCAATGAGCAGTTCTTC. The genes are TRBV27 and TRBJ2-1; TRBD2 aligns across 8 bases. Germline loops: CDR1 MNHEY, CDR2 SMNVEV (reference sequence). V was clipped by 2 bases and J by 6 bases; unmatched bases: 6. The CDR3 sequence is 15 residues long.

The chain uses TRBV11-2 and TRBJ2-2, with a weak D call TRBD2 (6 bases). V lost 5 bases, J lost 1 base, and 14 bases lay in between. Germline-derived CDR1 and CDR2 are SGHAT and FQNNGV. The CDR3 runs to 16 residues. This CDR3 is CASSRFEGGNTGELFF. CDR3 DNA: TGTGCCAGCAGCAGATTCGAGGGAGGGAACACCGGGGAGCTGTTTTTT.

This clone was counted between two and nine times. The chain employs TRBV21-1 and TRBJ2-6; the table's TRBD1 call for D was not verified on the DNA. TRBV21-1 constitutes a pseudogene. This CDR3 has 16 residues. The CDR3 spells CASSKSGHSGANVLTF. DNA for the CDR3: TGTGCCAGCAGCAAGTCGGGACACTCTGGGGCCAACGTCCTGACTTTC.

The chain combines TRBV29-1 with TRBJ2-1, with D possibly TRBD2 on 6 matching bases. The CDR3 is made up of 14 amino acids. In germline, CDR1 is SQVTM, CDR2 ANQGSEA. The V and J ends lost 4 bases and 10 bases respectively, with 20 bases between them. The CDR3 sequence: CSVVSAGTPDEQFF. The CDR3 region has the DNA TGCAGCGTTGTATCGGCAGGGACTCCCGACGAGCAGTTCTTC.

CDR3 residues: CASSQDRGTDTQYF. Here the CDR3 DNA reads TGTGCCAGCAGCCAGGACAGGGGAACGGATACGCAGTATTTT. This rearrangement joins TRBV11-3 to TRBJ2-3; 9 bases line up with TRBD1. Germline V gene sequence: CDR1 SGHNT, CDR2 YENEEA. The junction had 6 bases not matched to a gene; V was cut back by 5 bases and J by 6 bases. This CDR3 has 14 residues.

With regard to this clone: The junction and the germline gene differ at one end; a read error may be behind it. J is TRBJ2-7 and V is TRBV19; 7 bases are a match to TRBD2. Germline lookup yields CDR1 LNHDA and CDR2 SQIVND (reference sequence). The CDR3 sequence is 16 residues long. CDR3 in amino acids: CASSIGIWEGNYEQYF. The DNA of the CDR3 is TGTGCCAGTAGCATAGGCATCTGGGAGGGGAACTACGAGCAGTACTTC.

Only a few counts were recorded for this clone. The chain joins TRBV7-2 to TRBJ1-1; D perhaps matches TRBD1 (5 bases). Germline V CDR1 and CDR2: SGHTA, FQGNSA. The CDR3 is 13 amino acids. Deletions cut 5 bases from V and 5 bases from J, with 12 bases between. The CDR3 bases are TGTGCCAGCAGCCCGGGGGTTGGGACTGAAGCTTTCTTT. Protein product: CASSPGVGTEAFF.

This clone was picked up a small number of times. CDR3 nucleotide sequence: TGTGCCAGCAGCTTCACTGATAACCTAGCCAAAAACATTCAGTACTTC. As protein: CASSFTDNLAKNIQYF. The chain uses TRBV11-2 and TRBJ2-4; no clear D. The V gene's germline CDR1 is SGHAT and CDR2 FQNNGV. V was cut by 3 bases and J by 0 bases, with 12 bases left in between. The CDR3 runs to 16 residues. Variable domain in full (rest from reference TRBV11-2 and TRBJ2-4): EAGVAQSPRYKIIEKRQSVAFWCNPISGHATLYWYQQILGQGPKLLIQFQNNGVVDDSQLPKDRFSAERLKGVDSTLKIQPAKLEDSAVYLCASSFTDNLAKNIQYFGAGTRLSVL.

The J gene is TRBJ2-3, the V gene TRBV29-1, with D uncertain. Germline CDR1 is SQVTM and CDR2 is ANQGSEA. The V end lost 2 bases, the J end lost 1 base, and 13 bases lay between the germline ends. The CDR3 is 15 residues long. CDR3 amino acids: CSVERVPSRTDTQYF. CDR3 sequence (DNA): TGCAGCGTTGAACGGGTTCCCAGCCGCACAGATACGCAGTATTTT.

The chain combines TRBV5-1 with TRBJ2-1, with 7 bases aligning to TRBD1. This CDR3 region has 14 residues. V shed 4 bases and J 4 bases; nucleotides not matched to a gene: 5. Germline CDR1 reads SGHRS; CDR2 reads YFSETQ. CDR3 protein: CASSQGQRYNEQFF. CDR3 DNA sequence: TGCGCCAGCAGCCAGGGACAGAGGTACAATGAGCAGTTCTTC.

This clone was counted a few times. The chain has TRBV29-1 and TRBJ1-2; TRBD1 is a possible D gene (5 bases). The CDR3 has 15 amino acids. V shed 7 bases and J shed 6 bases, with 24 bases lying between them. Germline loops: CDR1 SQVTM, CDR2 ANQGSEA. CDR3 in amino acids: CSARNFRDGTDGYTF. CDR3 coding DNA: TGCAGCGCACGAAACTTCAGGGATGGAACGGATGGCTACACCTTC.